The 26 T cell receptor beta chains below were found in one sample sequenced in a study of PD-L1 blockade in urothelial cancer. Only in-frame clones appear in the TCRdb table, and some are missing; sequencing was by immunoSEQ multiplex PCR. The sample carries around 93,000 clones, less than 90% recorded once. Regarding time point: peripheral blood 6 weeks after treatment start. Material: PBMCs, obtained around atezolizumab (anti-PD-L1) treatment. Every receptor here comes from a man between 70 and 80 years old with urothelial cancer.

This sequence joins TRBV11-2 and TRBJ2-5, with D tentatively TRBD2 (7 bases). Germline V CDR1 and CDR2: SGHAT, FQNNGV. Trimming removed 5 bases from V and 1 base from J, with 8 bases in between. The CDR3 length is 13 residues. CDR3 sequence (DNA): TGTGCCAGCAGCAGGGGGGGCCAAGAGACCCAGTACTTC. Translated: CASSRGGQETQYF.

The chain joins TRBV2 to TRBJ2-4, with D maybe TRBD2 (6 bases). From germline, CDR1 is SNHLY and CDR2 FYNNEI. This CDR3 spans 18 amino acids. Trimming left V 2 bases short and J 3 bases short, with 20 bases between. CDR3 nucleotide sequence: TGTGCCAGCAGTGAAAGGAAGGCGGGGCCCAGGGTCAAAAACATTCAGTACTTC. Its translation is CASSERKAGPRVKNIQYF.

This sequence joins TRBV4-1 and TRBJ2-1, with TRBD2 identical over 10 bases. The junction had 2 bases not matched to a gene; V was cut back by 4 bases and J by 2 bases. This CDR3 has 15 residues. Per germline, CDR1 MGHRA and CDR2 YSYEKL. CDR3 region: CASSPSGGTYNEQFF. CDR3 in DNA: TGCGCCAGCAGCCCTAGCGGGGGAACCTACAATGAGCAGTTCTTC.

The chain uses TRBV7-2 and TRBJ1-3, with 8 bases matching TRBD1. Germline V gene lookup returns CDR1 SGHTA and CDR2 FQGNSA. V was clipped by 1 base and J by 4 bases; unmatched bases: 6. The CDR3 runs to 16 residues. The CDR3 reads CASSLGGQGAGNTIYF. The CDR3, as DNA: TGTGCCAGCAGCTTAGGGGGTCAGGGGGCGGGAAACACCATATATTTT.

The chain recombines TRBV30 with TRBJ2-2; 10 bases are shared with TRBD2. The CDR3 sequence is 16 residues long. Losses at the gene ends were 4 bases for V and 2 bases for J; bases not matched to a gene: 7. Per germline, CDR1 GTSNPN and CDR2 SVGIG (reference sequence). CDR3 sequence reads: CAWKLGTSANTGELFF. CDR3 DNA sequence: TGTGCCTGGAAGCTCGGGACTAGCGCTAACACCGGGGAGCTGTTTTTT.

The CDR3 loop is CASSQDGAGVVTDTQYF. CDR3 nucleotide sequence: TGTGCCAGCAGCCAAGATGGAGCGGGAGTGGTCACAGATACGCAGTATTTT. V usage is TRBV4-2 and J usage is TRBJ2-3; the match to TRBD2 covers 8 bases. Looked up from germline, CDR1 is LGHNA and CDR2 is YNFKEQ. After removal of 0 bases from V and 2 bases from J, the junction contained 7 bases not matched to a gene. CDR3 length equals 17 residues.

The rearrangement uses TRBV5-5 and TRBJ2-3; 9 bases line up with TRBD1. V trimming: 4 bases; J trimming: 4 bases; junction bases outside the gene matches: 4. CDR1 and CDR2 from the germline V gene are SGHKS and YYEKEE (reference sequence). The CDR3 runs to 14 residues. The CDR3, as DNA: TGTGCCAGCAGCCATACAGGGGGCGCAGATACGCAGTATTTT. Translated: CASSHTGGADTQYF.

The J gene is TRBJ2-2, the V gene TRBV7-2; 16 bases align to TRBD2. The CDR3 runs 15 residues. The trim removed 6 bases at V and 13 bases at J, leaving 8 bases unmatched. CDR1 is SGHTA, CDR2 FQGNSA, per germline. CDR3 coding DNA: TGTGCCAGCAGGACTGGGACTAGCGGGGGGGTTGGGCTGTTTTTT. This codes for CASRTGTSGGVGLFF. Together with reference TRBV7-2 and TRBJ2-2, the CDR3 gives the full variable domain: GAGVSQSPSNKVTEKGKDVELRCDPISGHTALYWYRQSLGQGLEFLIYFQGNSAPDKSGLPSDRFSAERTGGSVSTLTIQRTQQEDSAVYLCASRTGTSGGVGLFFGEGSRLTVL.

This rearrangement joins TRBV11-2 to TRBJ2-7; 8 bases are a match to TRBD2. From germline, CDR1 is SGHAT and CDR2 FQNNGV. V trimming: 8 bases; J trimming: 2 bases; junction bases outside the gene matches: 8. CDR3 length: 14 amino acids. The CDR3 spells CASRTSGGTYEQYF. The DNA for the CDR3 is TGTGCCAGCCGAACTAGCGGAGGGACCTACGAGCAGTACTTC.

The DNA of the CDR3 is TGTGCCAGCAGCTTAGACAGCTTCGAAGAGACCCAGTACTTC. This gives the protein CASSLDSFEETQYF. J is TRBJ2-5 and V is TRBV7-2; D is uncertain. Trimming left V 1 base short and J 3 bases short, with 9 bases between. CDR3 size: 14 residues. Germline V gene data show CDR1 as SGHTA and CDR2 as FQGNSA.

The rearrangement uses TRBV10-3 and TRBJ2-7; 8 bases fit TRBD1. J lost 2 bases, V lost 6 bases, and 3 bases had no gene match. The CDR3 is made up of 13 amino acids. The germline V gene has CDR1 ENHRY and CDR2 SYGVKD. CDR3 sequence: CAIRQGVAYEQYF. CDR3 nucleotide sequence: TGTGCCATCAGACAGGGGGTGGCCTACGAGCAGTACTTC.

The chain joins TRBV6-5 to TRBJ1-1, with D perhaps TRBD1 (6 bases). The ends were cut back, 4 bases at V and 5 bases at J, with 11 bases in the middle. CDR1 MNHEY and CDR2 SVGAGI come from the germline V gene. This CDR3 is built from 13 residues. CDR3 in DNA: TGTGCCAGCAGTTCCTCGGGGGCAACTGAAGCTTTCTTT. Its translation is CASSSSGATEAFF.

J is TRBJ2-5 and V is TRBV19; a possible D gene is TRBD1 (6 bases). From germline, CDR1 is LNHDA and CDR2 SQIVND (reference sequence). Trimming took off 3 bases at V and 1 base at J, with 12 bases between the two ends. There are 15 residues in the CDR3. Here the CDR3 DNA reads TGTGCCAGTAGTATCCTTACAGGGTCCCAAGAGACCCAGTACTTC. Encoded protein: CASSILTGSQETQYF. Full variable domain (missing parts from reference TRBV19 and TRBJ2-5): DGGITQSPKYLFRKEGQNVTLSCEQNLNHDAMYWYRQDPGQGLRLIYYSQIVNDFQKGDIAEGYSVSREKKESFPLTVTSAQKNPTAFYLCASSILTGSQETQYFGPGTRLLVL.

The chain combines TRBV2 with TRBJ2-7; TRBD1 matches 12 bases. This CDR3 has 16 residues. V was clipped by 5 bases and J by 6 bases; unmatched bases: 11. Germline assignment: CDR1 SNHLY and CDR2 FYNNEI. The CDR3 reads CASSLRPGQGASEQYF. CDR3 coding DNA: TGTGCCAGCAGTCTTAGACCGGGACAGGGGGCGTCCGAGCAGTACTTC.

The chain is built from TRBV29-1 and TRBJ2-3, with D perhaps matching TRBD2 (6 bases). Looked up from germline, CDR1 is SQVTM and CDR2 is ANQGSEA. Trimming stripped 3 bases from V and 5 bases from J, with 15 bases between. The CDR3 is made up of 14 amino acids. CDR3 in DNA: TGCAGCGTTGAGGTGACGGGAGAGATAGATACGCAGTATTTT. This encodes CSVEVTGEIDTQYF.

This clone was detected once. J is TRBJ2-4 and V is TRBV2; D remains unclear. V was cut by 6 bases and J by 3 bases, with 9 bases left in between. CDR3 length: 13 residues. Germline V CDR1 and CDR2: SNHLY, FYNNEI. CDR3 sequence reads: CASSGALKNIQYF. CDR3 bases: TGTGCCAGCAGCGGAGCACTCAAAAACATTCAGTACTTC.

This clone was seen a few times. Written as DNA, the CDR3 is TGTGCCAGCAGGCTACCCACAGGGAACACTGAAGCTTTCTTT. It yields the protein CASRLPTGNTEAFF. This rearrangement joins TRBV6-1 to TRBJ1-1; tentative D call: TRBD1 (5 bases). The germline V gene has CDR1 MNHNS and CDR2 SASEGT. V was cut by 6 bases and J by 1 base, with 12 bases left in between. CDR3 length: 14 amino acids.

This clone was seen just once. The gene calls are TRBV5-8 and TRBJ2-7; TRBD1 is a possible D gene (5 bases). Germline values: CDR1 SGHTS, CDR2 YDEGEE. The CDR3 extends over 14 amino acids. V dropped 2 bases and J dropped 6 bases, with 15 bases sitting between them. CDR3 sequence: CASSFHQGAVEQYF. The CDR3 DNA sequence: TGTGCCAGCAGCTTCCACCAGGGTGCGGTCGAGCAGTACTTC.

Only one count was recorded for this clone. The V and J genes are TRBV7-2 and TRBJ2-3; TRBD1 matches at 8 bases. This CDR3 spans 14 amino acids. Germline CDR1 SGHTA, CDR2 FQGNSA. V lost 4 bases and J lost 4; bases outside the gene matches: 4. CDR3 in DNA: TGTGCCAGCAGCTCGGACAGGGCGTCAGATACGCAGTATTTT. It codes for CASSSDRASDTQYF.

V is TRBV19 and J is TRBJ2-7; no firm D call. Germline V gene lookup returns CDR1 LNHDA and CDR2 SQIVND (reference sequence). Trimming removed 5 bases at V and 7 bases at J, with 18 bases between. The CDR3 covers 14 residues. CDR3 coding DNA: TGTGCCAGTAGTTCTTCCAGGCGTGCCCAGGAGCAGTACTTC. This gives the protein CASSSSRRAQEQYF.

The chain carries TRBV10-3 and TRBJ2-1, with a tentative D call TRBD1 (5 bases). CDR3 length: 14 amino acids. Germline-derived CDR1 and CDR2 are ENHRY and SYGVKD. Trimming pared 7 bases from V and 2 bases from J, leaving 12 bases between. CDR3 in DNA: TGTGCCATCACCCCGGACAAGACCTACAATGAGCAGTTCTTC. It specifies CAITPDKTYNEQFF.

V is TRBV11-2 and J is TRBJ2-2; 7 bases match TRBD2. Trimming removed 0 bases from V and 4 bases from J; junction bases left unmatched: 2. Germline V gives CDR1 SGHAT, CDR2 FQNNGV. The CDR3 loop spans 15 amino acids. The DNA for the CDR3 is TGTGCCAGCAGCTTAGACCCGGGGGGCACCGGGGAGCTGTTTTTT. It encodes CASSLDPGGTGELFF.

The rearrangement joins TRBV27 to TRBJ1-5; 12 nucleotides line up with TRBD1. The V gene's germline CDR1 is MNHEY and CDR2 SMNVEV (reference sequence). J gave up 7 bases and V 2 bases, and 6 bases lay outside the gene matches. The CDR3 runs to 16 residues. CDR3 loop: CASSLLGQGAKQPQHF. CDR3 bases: TGTGCCAGCAGTTTACTGGGACAGGGGGCGAAGCAGCCCCAGCATTTT.

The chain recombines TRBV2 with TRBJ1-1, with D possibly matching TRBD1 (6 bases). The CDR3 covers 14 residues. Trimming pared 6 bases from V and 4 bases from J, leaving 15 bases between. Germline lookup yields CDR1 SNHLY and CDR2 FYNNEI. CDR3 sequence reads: CASSYDSRGTEAFF. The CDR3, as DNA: TGTGCCAGCAGCTACGACAGCAGGGGCACTGAAGCTTTCTTT.

The CDR3 coding sequence is TGTGCCAGCAGCTTGCGTGGAAGGGGAACTGAAGCTTTCTTT. Translated, it gives CASSLRGRGTEAFF. The chain has TRBV5-4 and TRBJ1-1, with D perhaps TRBD1 (5 bases). Germline V gene data show CDR1 as SGHNT and CDR2 as YYREEE (reference sequence). The CDR3 is made up of 14 amino acids. Trimming pared 1 base from V and 5 bases from J, leaving 12 bases between.

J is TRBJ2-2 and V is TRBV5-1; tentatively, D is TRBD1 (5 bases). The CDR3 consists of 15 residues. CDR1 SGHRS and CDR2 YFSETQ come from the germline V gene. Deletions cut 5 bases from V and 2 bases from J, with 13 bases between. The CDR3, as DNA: TGCGCCAGCAGTCTCGACAGTCTAAACACCGGGGAGCTGTTTTTT. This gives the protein CASSLDSLNTGELFF.